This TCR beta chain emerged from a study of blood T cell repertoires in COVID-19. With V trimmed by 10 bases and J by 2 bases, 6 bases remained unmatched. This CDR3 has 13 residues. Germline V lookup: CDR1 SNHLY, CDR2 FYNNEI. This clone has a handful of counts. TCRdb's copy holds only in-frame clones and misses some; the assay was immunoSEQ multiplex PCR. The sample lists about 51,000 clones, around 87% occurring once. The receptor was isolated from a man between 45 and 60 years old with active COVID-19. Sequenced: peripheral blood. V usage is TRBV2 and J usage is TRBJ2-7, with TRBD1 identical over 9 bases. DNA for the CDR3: TGTGCCACTACCTACAGGGGGCCCTACGAGCAGTACTTC. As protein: CATTYRGPYEQYF.